The rows below give T cell receptor beta chains drawn from one sample of a study of immune heterogeneity within non-small cell lung tumors. From the multiplex PCR reads, TCRdb called clonotypes with MiXCR, one entry per CDR3 protein. The sample shows approximately 6,300 distinct CDR3 sequences, under 25% of them seen only once. The sample was lung tumor tissue. The receptors originated from a man aged 65 to 85 with non-small cell lung cancer. Each CDR3 is given with its conserved first and last residue. Each record gives: V gene, D gene, CDR3 protein. The D gene is left open where the match is weak.

TRBV19 NA CAISMAGYEQYF
TRBV4-2 NA CASSQEGASNTDTQYF
TRBV25-1 TRBD2 CASRAGGFDEQFF
TRBV7-9 TRBD1 CASSFRDSYGYTF
TRBV5-7 NA CASSTRDTLNEQFF
TRBV20-1 NA CSASRRGSGTDTQYF
TRBV29-1 TRBD2 CSVLRLADNEQFF
TRBV11-2 TRBD2 CASSLVRLAGRDTQYF
TRBV20-1 TRBD2 CSARGPNSGGDIQYF
TRBV3-1 NA CASSQVPPGGGPTEAFF
TRBV9 TRBD2 CASSVAPGEGDTQYF
TRBV20-1 NA CSASRAGFRYEQYF
TRBV3-1 NA CASSQDYRDLQNTEAFF
TRBV28 TRBD2 CASSPGTSGRGTDTQYF
TRBV3-1 TRBD1 CASSQPGQGSNTGELFF
TRBV28 NA CATISSGANVLTF
TRBV7-3 TRBD2 CVSSLGLGPVDTQYF
TRBV7-2 NA CASSPRRQRYNEQFF
TRBV12-3/TRBV12-4 TRBD1 CASRLMGTGFYEQYF
TRBV6-1 NA CACSRTKPGPEGYEQYF
TRBV20-1 TRBD1 CSASQGVDSPLHF
TRBV19 NA CASCPRDQVNTEAFF